This T cell receptor (beta chain) emerged from a study of response to subunit inactivated influenza vaccine. This clonotype was counted at least ten times. One entry per CDR3 protein results from TCRdb running MiXCR on the RT-PCR reads. The sample shows over 800,000 distinct CDR3 sequences, around 20% of them seen only once. Germline CDR1 reads DFQATT; CDR2 reads SNEGSKA (reference sequence). Trimming pared 1 base from V and 2 bases from J, leaving 11 bases between. The CDR3 runs to 14 residues. The specimen was PBMCs from blood, collected about 5 days after vaccination. The sequence derives from a man in his forties or fifties who received an inactivated influenza vaccine. The gene calls are TRBV20-1 and TRBJ1-1; maybe TRBD1 (6 bases). The CDR3 bases are TGCAGTGCTAGAGCGGGACACTCCAACACTGAAGCTTTCTTT. Amino acid sequence: CSARAGHSNTEAFF.